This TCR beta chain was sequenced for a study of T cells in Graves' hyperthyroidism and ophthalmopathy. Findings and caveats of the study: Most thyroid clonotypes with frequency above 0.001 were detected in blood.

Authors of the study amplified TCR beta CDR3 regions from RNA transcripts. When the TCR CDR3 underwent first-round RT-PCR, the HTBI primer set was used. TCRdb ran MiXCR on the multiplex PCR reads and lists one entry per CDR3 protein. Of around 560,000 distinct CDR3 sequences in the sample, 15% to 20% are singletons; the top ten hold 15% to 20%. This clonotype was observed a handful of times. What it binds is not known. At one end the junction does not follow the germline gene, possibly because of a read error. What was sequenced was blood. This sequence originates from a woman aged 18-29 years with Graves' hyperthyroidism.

The CDR3 DNA is TGTGCCAGCAGCGTGGCGCGTCAGGGCACTGAAGCTTCCTTT. This sequence encodes CASSVARQGTEASF. This chain connects TRBV6-1 to TRBJ1-1; D perhaps matches TRBD1 (5 bases). Per germline, CDR1 MNHNS and CDR2 SASEGT. This CDR3 is 14 amino acids long.